This T cell receptor (beta chain) was captured by sequencing in a study of cytomegalovirus exposure and HLA in healthy donors. Turning to the study itself: Prior work identified 95 million to 120 million unique TCR beta sequences in roughly 190 million T cells.

The CDR3 sequence is 14 residues long. V gave up 10 bases and J gave up 11 bases; unmatched junction bases: 15. Germline lookup yields CDR1 MNHNY and CDR2 SVGAGI (reference sequence). Primers: 60 Vbeta forward and 13 Jbeta reverse. The table came from immunoSEQ multiplex PCR; TCRdb's copy has only in-frame clones and leaves some out. The sample lists some 120,000 clones, roughly 9.9% occurring once. Sequenced material: PBMCs. This chain joins TRBV6-6 and TRBJ2-5; 11 positions agree with TRBD1. The TCR sequence derives from a man aged 25-45 years in good health and CMV-seronegative. CDR3 loop: CATFGTGGNREQYF. CDR3 bases: TGTGCCACTTTCGGGACAGGGGGTAATAGGGAGCAGTACTTC.